The clone carrying this TCR beta chain was seen ten or more times. Its antigen remains unidentified. The data derive from a study of prognosis after radiotherapy for stage I lung cancer. Overall study context: A median of about 7 months after radiotherapy, distant metastases were seen in a few patients, while no significant progression was shown by 15. Regarding the study as a whole: Post-treatment Shannon entropy following stereotactic body radiation therapy was lower among patients who developed distant metastases.

The V segment lost 5 bases and the J segment 2 bases; nucleotides outside the gene matches: 5. The CDR3 sequence is 15 residues long. CDR1 is SNHLY and CDR2 is FYNNEI in the germline V gene. Using two-round multiplex PCR, the authors amplified TCR beta CDR3 from genomic DNA. Amplification during the initial PCR round employed primers specific to each TRBV and TRBJ gene. One entry per CDR3 protein results from TCRdb running MiXCR on the multiplex PCR reads. The sample yields under 25,000 distinct CDR3 sequences, approximately 46% seen once. The sample consisted of PBMCs, taken before or after stereotactic body radiation therapy (not recorded which). The gene calls are TRBV2 and TRBJ2-1, with TRBD2 identical over 8 bases. The TCR comes from a donor over 45 with non-small cell lung cancer. The CDR3 region is CASSRGLVAYNEQFF. The CDR3 nucleotides read TGTGCCAGCAGTAGGGGACTAGTAGCCTACAATGAGCAGTTCTTC.